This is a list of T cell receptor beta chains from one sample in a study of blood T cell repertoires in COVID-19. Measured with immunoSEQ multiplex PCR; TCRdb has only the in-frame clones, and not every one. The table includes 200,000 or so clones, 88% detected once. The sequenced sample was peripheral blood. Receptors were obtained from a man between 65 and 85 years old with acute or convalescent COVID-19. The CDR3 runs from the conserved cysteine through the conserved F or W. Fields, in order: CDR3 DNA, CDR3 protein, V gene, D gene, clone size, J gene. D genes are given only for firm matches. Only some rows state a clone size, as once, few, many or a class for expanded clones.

cdr3_nt: TGTGCCAGCAGCCTACAGGGGAATAGCAATCAGCCCCAGCATTTT
cdr3_aa: CASSLQGNSNQPQHF
v_call: TRBV2
d_call: TRBD1
clone_size: .
j_call: TRBJ1-5

cdr3_nt: TGTGCCAGCAGTTACACCCGGTACCAAGAGACCCAGTACTTC
cdr3_aa: CASSYTRYQETQYF
v_call: TRBV6-6
d_call: .
clone_size: .
j_call: TRBJ2-5

cdr3_nt: TGTGCCAGCAGCCTGCGGGGGTACAATGAGCAGTTCTTC
cdr3_aa: CASSLRGYNEQFF
v_call: TRBV12-3/TRBV12-4
d_call: TRBD2
clone_size: .
j_call: TRBJ2-1

cdr3_nt: TGTGCCACCCGGGGAGGGAGCAGGTACGAGCAGTACTTC
cdr3_aa: CATRGGSRYEQYF
v_call: TRBV19
d_call: TRBD2
clone_size: .
j_call: TRBJ2-7

cdr3_nt: TGTGCCAGCAGTTTAGCCCCCTTTCGAGCTTTCTTT
cdr3_aa: CASSLAPFRAFF
v_call: TRBV12-3/TRBV12-4
d_call: .
clone_size: .
j_call: TRBJ1-1

cdr3_nt: TGTGCCAGCAGCTTAGCGGGGGCGCGCCAAGAGACCCAGTACTTC
cdr3_aa: CASSLAGARQETQYF
v_call: TRBV7-9
d_call: .
clone_size: .
j_call: TRBJ2-5

cdr3_nt: TGTGCCAGCAGCGTAGGAATGGCGGGGGAGACCCAGTACTTC
cdr3_aa: CASSVGMAGETQYF
v_call: TRBV9
d_call: .
clone_size: many
j_call: TRBJ2-5

cdr3_nt: TGTGCCAGCAGCCCACCTTCGAACCTCTTTGGCCAGCCCCAGCATTTT
cdr3_aa: CASSPPSNLFGQPQHF
v_call: TRBV7-2
d_call: .
clone_size: .
j_call: TRBJ1-5

cdr3_nt: TGTGCCAGCAGCCCGTGGACAGGGCCCAACGAGCAGTACTTC
cdr3_aa: CASSPWTGPNEQYF
v_call: TRBV11-1
d_call: TRBD1
clone_size: .
j_call: TRBJ2-7

cdr3_nt: TGTGCCAGCAGCGTACGAACAGGGCCACCAGGAAACACCATATATTTT
cdr3_aa: CASSVRTGPPGNTIYF
v_call: TRBV9
d_call: .
clone_size: .
j_call: TRBJ1-3

cdr3_nt: TGTGCCAGTAGTTCTAGCGGAGGCACAGATACGCAGTATTTT
cdr3_aa: CASSSSGGTDTQYF
v_call: TRBV19
d_call: TRBD2
clone_size: .
j_call: TRBJ2-3

cdr3_nt: TGCAGCGTTGCGGGACTAGCAGATACGCAGTATTTT
cdr3_aa: CSVAGLADTQYF
v_call: TRBV29-1
d_call: TRBD2
clone_size: .
j_call: TRBJ2-3

cdr3_nt: TGTGCCAGCAGCTTAGGCCGGAACACCGGGGAGCTGTTTTTT
cdr3_aa: CASSLGRNTGELFF
v_call: TRBV7-3
d_call: .
clone_size: .
j_call: TRBJ2-2

cdr3_nt: TGTGCCAGCAGCCAAGTTTCTAGCGGGAGTGGGGAGACCCAGTACTTC
cdr3_aa: CASSQVSSGSGETQYF
v_call: TRBV3-1/TRBV3-2
d_call: TRBD2
clone_size: .
j_call: TRBJ2-5

cdr3_nt: TGTGCCAGCAGTGAAGTTAGTGGGAGCACCATATATTTT
cdr3_aa: CASSEVSGSTIYF
v_call: TRBV6-1
d_call: .
clone_size: .
j_call: TRBJ1-3

cdr3_nt: TGCGCCAGCAGCTCGGGGACAGAAGGGGCATACGAGCAGTACTTC
cdr3_aa: CASSSGTEGAYEQYF
v_call: TRBV5-1
d_call: TRBD1
clone_size: .
j_call: TRBJ2-7

cdr3_nt: TGCGCCAGCAGCGACCAGCGGCCCACAGATACGCAGTATTTT
cdr3_aa: CASSDQRPTDTQYF
v_call: TRBV5-1
d_call: .
clone_size: once
j_call: TRBJ2-3

cdr3_nt: TGTGCCAGCAGTCCCCGACAGGGGAATGAGCAGTTCTTC
cdr3_aa: CASSPRQGNEQFF
v_call: TRBV27
d_call: TRBD1
clone_size: .
j_call: TRBJ2-1

cdr3_nt: TGTGCCAGCAGCTTAGCGGGACAGGGGACTGAAGCTTTCTTT
cdr3_aa: CASSLAGQGTEAFF
v_call: TRBV7-8
d_call: TRBD1
clone_size: .
j_call: TRBJ1-1

cdr3_nt: TGTGCCAGCAGCTTACAAGGAGCTAGCGGTCCCTACGAGCAGTACTTC
cdr3_aa: CASSLQGASGPYEQYF
v_call: TRBV7-3
d_call: TRBD2
clone_size: .
j_call: TRBJ2-7

cdr3_nt: TGTGCCAGCAGCCAAGATCGGGACAGGGAGGATGAAAAACTGTTTTTT
cdr3_aa: CASSQDRDREDEKLFF
v_call: TRBV4-2
d_call: TRBD1
clone_size: .
j_call: TRBJ1-4

cdr3_nt: TGTGCCAGCAGTTATCCCGCCGCCGGCGAGCAGTACTTC
cdr3_aa: CASSYPAAGEQYF
v_call: TRBV28
d_call: .
clone_size: .
j_call: TRBJ2-7

cdr3_nt: TGTGCCAGCAGCTTAACCTATACAGATACGCAGTATTTT
cdr3_aa: CASSLTYTDTQYF
v_call: TRBV7-3
d_call: .
clone_size: .
j_call: TRBJ2-3

cdr3_nt: TGTGCCAGTAGTATGAGCGCAGGGATCACTGAAGCTTTCTTT
cdr3_aa: CASSMSAGITEAFF
v_call: TRBV19
d_call: .
clone_size: .
j_call: TRBJ1-1

cdr3_nt: TGTGCCAGCCGAGCTGGTCGCGGAAGAAACACCGGGGAGCTGTTTTTT
cdr3_aa: CASRAGRGRNTGELFF
v_call: TRBV11-1
d_call: .
clone_size: .
j_call: TRBJ2-2

cdr3_nt: TGTGCCAGCTCACCCGACAGGCAATCCTACGAGCAGTACTTC
cdr3_aa: CASSPDRQSYEQYF
v_call: TRBV18
d_call: .
clone_size: .
j_call: TRBJ2-7

cdr3_nt: TGTGCCAGTAGTCACCTCAGTAACACCGGGGAGCTGTTTTTT
cdr3_aa: CASSHLSNTGELFF
v_call: TRBV19
d_call: .
clone_size: .
j_call: TRBJ2-2

cdr3_nt: TGTGCCAGCAGTTACAGGGTAACTGGAAACACCATATATTTT
cdr3_aa: CASSYRVTGNTIYF
v_call: TRBV2
d_call: .
clone_size: .
j_call: TRBJ1-3

cdr3_nt: TGTGCCAGCAGCGTAGAGGCTAGCGGGAGAGTAAATGAGCAGTTCTTC
cdr3_aa: CASSVEASGRVNEQFF
v_call: TRBV9
d_call: TRBD2
clone_size: .
j_call: TRBJ2-1

cdr3_nt: TGTGCCAGCAGCGTATACTCTGTTGGGACCCAGTACTTC
cdr3_aa: CASSVYSVGTQYF
v_call: TRBV9
d_call: .
clone_size: once
j_call: TRBJ2-5

cdr3_nt: TGTGCCAGCAGTGAGGGGACAGGTCTCTTTCGCTATGGCTACACCTTC
cdr3_aa: CASSEGTGLFRYGYTF
v_call: TRBV27
d_call: TRBD1
clone_size: once
j_call: TRBJ1-2

cdr3_nt: TGTGCCAGCAGCCACCTATTGAACTCTGGAAACACCATATATTTT
cdr3_aa: CASSHLLNSGNTIYF
v_call: TRBV3-1/TRBV3-2
d_call: .
clone_size: .
j_call: TRBJ1-3

cdr3_nt: TGTGCCAGCAGCTTGCCCGGCCAGGGGACAGATACGCAGTATTTT
cdr3_aa: CASSLPGQGTDTQYF
v_call: TRBV5-8
d_call: .
clone_size: .
j_call: TRBJ2-3

cdr3_nt: TGTGCCAGCAGCTTAGGGGACTCCGTCTCCTACAATGAGCAGTTCTTC
cdr3_aa: CASSLGDSVSYNEQFF
v_call: TRBV7-3
d_call: .
clone_size: .
j_call: TRBJ2-1

cdr3_nt: TGTGCCAGCAGTTTACCGGGACTAGCTCTGCATGAGCAGTTCTTC
cdr3_aa: CASSLPGLALHEQFF
v_call: TRBV27
d_call: TRBD2
clone_size: .
j_call: TRBJ2-1

cdr3_nt: TGCAGTGCTAGTTACGGGACACGTCCCTACGAGCAGTACTTC
cdr3_aa: CSASYGTRPYEQYF
v_call: TRBV20-1
d_call: .
clone_size: .
j_call: TRBJ2-7

cdr3_nt: TGTGCCAGCAGCGTAGGTGTCGGGACCCAGTACTTC
cdr3_aa: CASSVGVGTQYF
v_call: TRBV9
d_call: .
clone_size: .
j_call: TRBJ2-5

cdr3_nt: TGTGCCAGCAGCTTAGGGCTAGCGGGTGGAAACTACGAGCAGTACTTC
cdr3_aa: CASSLGLAGGNYEQYF
v_call: TRBV7-2
d_call: TRBD2
clone_size: .
j_call: TRBJ2-7

cdr3_nt: TGCGCCAGCAGCCAAGATGGAGGAGACTCCTACAATGAGCAGTTCTTC
cdr3_aa: CASSQDGGDSYNEQFF
v_call: TRBV4-3
d_call: .
clone_size: .
j_call: TRBJ2-1

cdr3_nt: TGTGCCAGCAGCGCATGGACAGGGAGCCACTACAATGAGCAGTTCTTC
cdr3_aa: CASSAWTGSHYNEQFF
v_call: TRBV7-9
d_call: TRBD1
clone_size: .
j_call: TRBJ2-1

cdr3_nt: TGTGCCAGCAGCTCTATGGACAGTAGCAATCAGCCCCAGCATTTT
cdr3_aa: CASSSMDSSNQPQHF
v_call: TRBV5-5
d_call: .
clone_size: .
j_call: TRBJ1-5

cdr3_nt: TGCAGTGCTAGTCTCCGGAGCTCCTACAATGAGCAGTTCTTC
cdr3_aa: CSASLRSSYNEQFF
v_call: TRBV20-1
d_call: .
clone_size: .
j_call: TRBJ2-1

cdr3_nt: TGTGCCATCAGTGAGTCGAGCGGGACGGTTCAAGAGACCCAGTACTTC
cdr3_aa: CAISESSGTVQETQYF
v_call: TRBV10-3
d_call: TRBD2
clone_size: .
j_call: TRBJ2-5

cdr3_nt: TGTGCCAGCAGCTGGGGACAGGGAATTGGTGAAGCTTTCTTT
cdr3_aa: CASSWGQGIGEAFF
v_call: TRBV5-6
d_call: TRBD1
clone_size: .
j_call: TRBJ1-1

cdr3_nt: TGTGCCAGCAGTCGGACCGGGGTAGCCACTGAAGCTTTCTTT
cdr3_aa: CASSRTGVATEAFF
v_call: TRBV3-1/TRBV3-2
d_call: .
clone_size: once
j_call: TRBJ1-1

cdr3_nt: TGCAGTGCTAGTCCCCTCTACGAGCAGTACTTC
cdr3_aa: CSASPLYEQYF
v_call: TRBV20-1
d_call: .
clone_size: .
j_call: TRBJ2-7